These 27 T cell receptor beta chains came from one sample sequenced in a study of blood T cell repertoires in COVID-19. Produced via immunoSEQ multiplex PCR; TCRdb's table is partial and in-frame only. The sample has about 250,000 clones, about 86% seen once. The sequenced sample was peripheral blood. The origin of the receptors is a man in his fifties with active or convalescent COVID-19.

The genes are TRBV9 and TRBJ2-7, with 7 bases matching TRBD1. The V segment lost 4 bases and the J segment 2 bases; nucleotides outside the gene matches: 12. CDR1 is SGDLS and CDR2 is YYNGEE in the germline V gene. The CDR3 sequence is 16 residues long. The CDR3 spells CASSLTKTGITYEQYF. DNA of the CDR3: TGTGCCAGCAGCCTCACAAAGACAGGGATTACCTACGAGCAGTACTTC.

This chain links TRBV27 with TRBJ2-5; maybe TRBD1 (5 bases). V dropped 5 bases and J dropped 5 bases, with 15 bases sitting between them. CDR1 and CDR2 from the germline V gene are MNHEY and SMNVEV (reference sequence). The CDR3 spans 14 residues. The CDR3 region is CASSASGYMETQYF. CDR3 nucleotides: TGTGCCAGCAGTGCCTCAGGGTACATGGAGACCCAGTACTTC.

The chain combines TRBV4-1 with TRBJ1-3; perhaps TRBD1 as D (5 bases). V gave up 0 bases and J gave up 0 bases, with 9 bases separating them. This CDR3 is 16 amino acids long. Per germline, CDR1 MGHRA and CDR2 YSYEKL. In DNA, the CDR3 is TGCGCCAGCAGCCAAGATAGACAGCTCTCTGGAAACACCATATATTTT. Translated: CASSQDRQLSGNTIYF.

The chain is built from TRBV5-4 and TRBJ2-5; TRBD1 matches at 8 bases. V dropped 3 bases and J dropped 5; count of bases not matched to a gene: 6. There are 14 residues in the CDR3. Germline V gene lookup returns CDR1 SGHNT and CDR2 YYREEE (reference sequence). The CDR3 here is CASSSRTGRETQYF. DNA for the CDR3: TGTGCCAGCAGCTCAAGGACAGGGCGGGAGACCCAGTACTTC.

The V and J genes are TRBV15 and TRBJ2-7, with D hard to call. From germline, CDR1 is LNHNV and CDR2 YYDKDF (reference sequence). The CDR3 runs to 13 residues. The germline V and J ends were trimmed by 6 bases and 5 bases, with 14 bases remaining between them. The CDR3 DNA is TGTGCCACCAGTCCACCGCAGGCCAACGAGCAGTACTTC. This translates into CATSPPQANEQYF.

This chain uses TRBV6-5 with TRBJ1-1; possibly TRBD1 for D (5 bases). The germline V gene has CDR1 MNHEY and CDR2 SVGAGI. V was cut by 6 bases and J by 2 bases, with 10 bases left in between. CDR3 length equals 13 residues. CDR3 DNA: TGTGCCAGCAGACCGGGGGGTAACACTGAAGCTTTCTTT. Residues: CASRPGGNTEAFF.

Note on this clone: A read error may account for a junction end that differs from germline. The chain links TRBV28 to TRBJ1-2; no reliable D call. The germline CDR1 and CDR2 sequences are MDHEN and SYDVKM. The CDR3 is 14 residues long. CDR3 residues: CASRKTDGTPTLAF. The CDR3 DNA reads as TGTGCCAGCAGGAAAACAGACGGAACCCCTACACTTGCCTTC.

This clone was detected only a few times. The chain links TRBV2 to TRBJ1-2, with 7 bases fitting TRBD1. The ends lost 6 bases at V and 7 bases at J; junction bases unmatched: 8. This CDR3 region has 13 residues. Germline-derived CDR1 and CDR2 are SNHLY and FYNNEI. The CDR3 DNA reads as TGTGCCAGCAGCGCACAGGGGTCACTTGGCTACACCTTC. This translates into CASSAQGSLGYTF. The whole variable domain, filled in from reference TRBV2 and TRBJ1-2, reads EPEVTQTPSHQVTQMGQEVILRCVPISNHLYFYWYRQILGQKVEFLVSFYNNEISEKSEIFDDQFSVERPDGSNFTLKIRSTKLEDSAMYFCASSAQGSLGYTFGSGTRLTVV.

The gene calls are TRBV6-1 and TRBJ2-5, with TRBD1 identical over 12 bases. V lost 0 bases to trimming and J lost 5 bases; unmatched junction nucleotides: 7. The CDR3 is 17 residues long. Germline V gives CDR1 MNHNS, CDR2 SASEGT. The CDR3 protein is CASSEARGQGAGETQYF. CDR3 nucleotides: TGTGCCAGCAGTGAAGCAAGGGGACAGGGGGCCGGTGAGACCCAGTACTTC.

The rearrangement uses TRBV4-3 and TRBJ2-6, with TRBD2 matching over 7 bases. The CDR3 spans 17 residues. Germline lookup yields CDR1 LGHNA and CDR2 YSLEER. The J segment lost 3 bases and the V segment lost 6 bases, leaving 11 bases of the junction unmatched. CDR3 sequence reads: CASRGRSGAGGANVLTF. The CDR3 nucleotides are TGCGCCAGCAGGGGTCGAAGCGGGGCAGGTGGGGCCAACGTCCTGACTTTC.

The chain is built from TRBV19 and TRBJ2-3, with D possibly TRBD1 on 5 matching bases. Trimming removed 6 bases at V and 2 bases at J, with 15 bases between. The CDR3 has 15 residues. Per the germline V gene, CDR1 is LNHDA and CDR2 is SQIVND (reference sequence). CDR3 loop: CASRSPGFNTDTQYF. CDR3 DNA sequence: TGTGCCAGTAGATCCCCAGGGTTTAACACAGATACGCAGTATTTT.

The genes are TRBV5-1 and TRBJ1-1; 8 positions match TRBD1. V gave up 4 bases and J gave up 4 bases; unmatched junction bases: 9. CDR1 and CDR2 (germline): SGHRS, YFSETQ. CDR3 length: 15 amino acids. CDR3 bases: TGCGCCAGCAGCCCAGGACAGGGTTGGACCACTGAAGCTTTCTTT. This codes for CASSPGQGWTTEAFF. Full variable domain (rest looked up from reference TRBV5-1 and TRBJ1-1): KAGVTQTPRYLIKTRGQQVTLSCSPISGHRSVSWYQQTPGQGLQFLFEYFSETQRNKGNFPGRFSGRQFSNSRSEMNVSTLELGDSALYLCASSPGQGWTTEAFFGQGTRLTVV.

The V call is TRBV6-1, the J call TRBJ1-1; TRBD1 agrees at 9 bases. Germline trimming cut 6 bases from V and 3 bases from J; bases unmatched to any gene: 5. Germline V gives CDR1 MNHNS, CDR2 SASEGT. The CDR3 totals 14 residues. This CDR3 reads CASRSQGADTEAFF. CDR3 nucleotide sequence: TGTGCCAGCAGGTCACAGGGGGCTGACACTGAAGCTTTCTTT.

DNA of the CDR3: TGTGCCAGCAGCTTCTTTACGCCGGGACAGGGAACATATGGCTACACCTTC. Protein: CASSFFTPGQGTYGYTF. The chain employs TRBV7-8 and TRBJ1-2; 9 bases map to TRBD1. J lost 5 bases, V lost 3 bases, and 13 bases had no gene match. The V gene's germline CDR1 is SGHVS and CDR2 FQNEAQ. This CDR3 region has 17 residues.

The CDR3 sequence is CAISESPGLAQYF. The CDR3 DNA reads as TGTGCCATCAGTGAGTCCCCCGGGTTGGCGCAGTATTTT. This chain uses TRBV10-3 with TRBJ2-3; no reliable D call. CDR1 and CDR2 (germline): ENHRY, SYGVKD. The germline V and J ends were trimmed by 0 bases and 10 bases, with 11 bases remaining between them. The CDR3 spans 13 residues.

The DNA for the CDR3 is TGTGCCAGCAGCTTAAGCGGCGGTAGCTCCTACGAGCAGTACTTC. This translates into CASSLSGGSSYEQYF. This chain connects TRBV7-3 to TRBJ2-7; D gene uncertain. V lost 1 base and J lost 0, with 10 bases in between. The CDR3 consists of 15 residues. Looked up from germline, CDR1 is SGHTA and CDR2 is FQGTGA. The whole variable domain, remainder taken from reference TRBV7-3 and TRBJ2-7, is GAGVSQTPSNKVTEKGKYVELRCDPISGHTALYWYRQSLGQGPEFLIYFQGTGAADDSGLPNDRFFAVRPEGSVSTLKIQRTERGDSAVYLCASSLSGGSSYEQYFGPGTRLTVT.

This chain connects TRBV6-1 to TRBJ1-5; D uncertain. CDR1 is MNHNS, CDR2 SASEGT, per germline. The germline V and J ends were trimmed by 1 base and 3 bases, with 7 bases remaining between them. This CDR3 region has 14 residues. CDR3 residues: CASSEVNINQPQHF. The CDR3 DNA reads as TGTGCCAGCAGTGAAGTAAATATCAATCAGCCCCAGCATTTT.

This clone showed up just a few times. The chain couples TRBV5-1 to TRBJ1-4; TRBD1 agrees at 10 bases. This CDR3 has 17 residues. Germline loops: CDR1 SGHRS, CDR2 YFSETQ. V shed 2 bases, J shed 8 bases, and the junction held 12 bases outside the gene matches. The CDR3 coding sequence is TGCGCCAGCAGCTTTATAGGGACAGGGGAGCGGTCGGAAAAACTGTTTTTT. Translated: CASSFIGTGERSEKLFF.

The chain links TRBV27 to TRBJ2-1; 13 nucleotides agree with TRBD2. V was clipped by 4 bases and J by 0 bases; unmatched bases: 6. The CDR3 totals 18 residues. Germline CDR1 MNHEY, CDR2 SMNVEV (reference sequence). The CDR3 loop reads CASSSRGLAGYSYNEQFF. For the CDR3, the DNA is TGTGCCAGCAGTTCGCGGGGACTAGCGGGGTACTCCTACAATGAGCAGTTCTTC.

Concerning this clone: Other DNA sequences from this sample encode an identical CDR3 as well. This sequence joins TRBV20-1 and TRBJ2-3; 7 nucleotides agree with TRBD1. The CDR3 is 11 residues long. The J segment lost 9 bases and the V segment lost 3 bases, leaving 3 bases of the junction unmatched. Germline V gene data show CDR1 as DFQATT and CDR2 as SNEGSKA (reference sequence). The CDR3 bases are TGCAGTGCTAGTACAGGGGACACGCAGTATTTT. Translation gives CSASTGDTQYF.

V gene TRBV27 combines with J gene TRBJ2-5; TRBD1 matches at 7 bases. Germline assignment: CDR1 MNHEY and CDR2 SMNVEV (reference sequence). The CDR3 length is 14 residues. With 6 bases clipped from V and 4 bases from J, the junction kept 8 bases outside the gene matches. As DNA, the CDR3 is TGTGCCAGCAGAGACAGGGTATTTCCAGAGACCCAGTACTTC. As protein: CASRDRVFPETQYF.

The CDR3 loop is CATSQGAVGNTIYF. The CDR3 DNA reads TGTGCCACCTCACAGGGGGCGGTGGGAAACACCATATATTTT. This rearrangement joins TRBV6-5 to TRBJ1-3; 9 bases line up with TRBD1. Germline V lookup: CDR1 MNHEY, CDR2 SVGAGI. V was pared by 10 bases and J by 4 bases, with 8 bases of the junction left unmatched. The CDR3 contains 14 residues.

This clone was seen repeatedly, ten times or more. This chain uses TRBV7-9 with TRBJ1-2; D is undetermined. Germline V gene data show CDR1 as SEHNR and CDR2 as FQNEAQ (reference sequence). Trimming took off 6 bases at V and 2 bases at J, with 13 bases between the two ends. The CDR3 runs to 14 residues. CDR3 loop: CASSPRTGNYGYTF. The DNA for the CDR3 is TGTGCCAGCAGTCCTAGGACTGGAAACTATGGCTACACCTTC.

The V gene is TRBV19, the J gene TRBJ1-5; tentatively, D is TRBD1 (5 bases). V was shortened by 6 bases and J by 7 bases, with 10 bases between the two germline ends. In germline, CDR1 is LNHDA, CDR2 SQIVND (reference sequence). CDR3 length equals 12 residues. The CDR3 region is CASRGGDQPQHF. The CDR3 bases are TGTGCCAGTAGGGGGGGGGACCAGCCCCAGCATTTT.

The chain links TRBV6-5 to TRBJ1-5; the D gene is possibly TRBD1 (6 bases). Trimming removed 9 bases at V and 4 bases at J, with 13 bases between. There are 13 residues in the CDR3. CDR1 is MNHEY and CDR2 is SVGAGI in the germline V gene. DNA for the CDR3: TGTGCCAGTGGTCAGGGGATTAATCAGCCCCAGCATTTT. Its translation: CASGQGINQPQHF.

This clone has just one count. The chain links TRBV7-9 to TRBJ1-6, with D unresolved. The germline V gene has CDR1 SEHNR and CDR2 FQNEAQ (reference sequence). The CDR3 is 16 amino acids. The germline V and J ends were trimmed by 1 base and 0 bases, with 7 bases remaining between them. CDR3 in amino acids: CASSLGLSSYNSPLHF. In DNA, the CDR3 is TGTGCCAGCAGCTTAGGCCTGAGCTCCTATAATTCACCCCTCCACTTT.

The gene calls are TRBV4-3 and TRBJ2-5, with D possibly being TRBD1 (5 bases). With 0 bases removed from V and 2 bases from J, the gap between germline ends came to 13 bases. The CDR3 contains 16 residues. The germline V gene has CDR1 LGHNA and CDR2 YSLEER. CDR3 residues: CASSQDWGSTQETQYF. In DNA, the CDR3 is TGCGCCAGCAGCCAAGATTGGGGCAGCACACAAGAGACCCAGTACTTC.